Sequencing of this T cell receptor beta chain was carried out in a study of chemoradiotherapy in HPV16-positive cancers. Study-level points and caveats: The functional HPV-specific definition rests on just a couple of HPV16-positive patients. During treatment, candidate HPV-specific clones and E7-related motifs expanded in tumor. In HPV16-positive patients, HPV-responsive T-cell expansion tracked better recurrence-free survival.

Worth noting for this clone: Its matching antigen is unknown.

The trim removed 1 base at V and 5 bases at J, leaving 9 bases unmatched. The V gene's germline CDR1 is LNHDA and CDR2 SQIVND (reference sequence). This CDR3 contains 16 residues. Over chemoradiotherapy, repertoires were sampled more than once. Assay used: immunoSEQ multiplex PCR; TCRdb lists only in-frame clones, some missing. Of approximately 35,000 clones detected, 92% appear once; the ten largest clones hold roughly 3.6%. Sequences were derived from blood, sampled from a patient who underwent chemoradiotherapy. This clonotype was sampled from a human donor with HPV-associated anogenital cancer. The chain has TRBV19 and TRBJ2-7; the match to TRBD2 covers 9 bases. The CDR3 sequence is CASSIVLAGSMDEQYF. Written as DNA, the CDR3 is TGTGCCAGTAGTATAGTTCTAGCGGGGTCTATGGACGAGCAGTACTTC.